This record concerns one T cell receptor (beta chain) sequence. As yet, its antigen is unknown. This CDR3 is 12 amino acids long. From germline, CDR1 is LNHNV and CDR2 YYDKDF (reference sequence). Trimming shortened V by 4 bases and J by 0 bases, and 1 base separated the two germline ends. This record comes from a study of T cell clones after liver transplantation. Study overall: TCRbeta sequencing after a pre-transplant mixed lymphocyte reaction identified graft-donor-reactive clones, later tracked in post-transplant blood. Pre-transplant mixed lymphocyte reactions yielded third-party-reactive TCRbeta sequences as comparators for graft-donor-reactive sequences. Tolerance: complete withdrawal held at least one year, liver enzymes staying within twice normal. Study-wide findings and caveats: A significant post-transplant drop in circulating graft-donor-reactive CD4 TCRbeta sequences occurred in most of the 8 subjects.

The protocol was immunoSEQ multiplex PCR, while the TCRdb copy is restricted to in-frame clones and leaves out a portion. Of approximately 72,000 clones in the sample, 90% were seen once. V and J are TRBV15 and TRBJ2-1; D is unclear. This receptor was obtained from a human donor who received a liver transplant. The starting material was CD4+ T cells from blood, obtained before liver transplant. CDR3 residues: CATSTSYNEQFF. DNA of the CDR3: TGTGCCACCAGCACCTCCTACAATGAGCAGTTCTTC.